This TCR beta chain was recorded in a study of blood T cell repertoires in COVID-19. Study at large: Specimens from acute and convalescent COVID-19 originated in the United States, Italy and Spain.

Germline V gives CDR1 SGDLS, CDR2 YYNGEE. Trimming stripped 0 bases from V and 4 bases from J, with 11 bases between. This CDR3 has 15 amino acids. This table comes from immunoSEQ multiplex PCR, and its TCRdb copy is limited to in-frame clones, with some not included. The sample gives under 85,000 clones, around 74% of which show up once; less than 10% is in the top ten. This TCR derives from a human donor in a cohort sampled during active COVID-19. The genes are TRBV9 and TRBJ1-3; D perhaps matches TRBD1 (6 bases). Sequencing used peripheral blood. CDR3 nucleotide sequence: TGTGCCAGCAGCGTAGAGCGGGGGCCCGGAAACACCATATATTTT. This encodes CASSVERGPGNTIYF.